A selection of T cell receptor beta chains follows, all from one sample in a study of regulatory T cells in long-lasting Graves disease. A single record per CDR3 protein comes from TCRdb applying MiXCR to the multiplex PCR reads. Of about 420,000 distinct CDR3 sequences detected, 20% to 30% appear once; the ten largest clones hold roughly a quarter. Specimen: peripheral blood mononuclear cells (PBMCs), collected when the disease was refractory, from a patient treated with antithyroid drugs. These receptors all stem from a female donor with Graves disease. Each CDR3 is given with its conserved first and last residue. The order of the fields is CDR3 protein, V gene, J gene, D gene. A D gene is named only where the DNA matches it firmly.

CASSFSPVNYGYTF	TRBV5-4	TRBJ1-2	-
CASSSGGAPRYGYTF	TRBV7-2	TRBJ1-2	TRBD1
CSARSGLSNEQFF	TRBV20-1	TRBJ2-1	-
CASSGPNEKLFF	TRBV6-2/TRBV6-3	TRBJ1-4	-
CASSPGLEWGFTYEQYF	TRBV5-1	TRBJ2-7	-
CASSYLDRPLYGYTF	TRBV6-2/TRBV6-3	TRBJ1-2	TRBD1
CASSEIPTGYTEAFF	TRBV2	TRBJ1-1	-
CASSRGQVPSGANVLTF	TRBV11-2	TRBJ2-6	TRBD1
CARKNLAAQETQYF	TRBV6-2/TRBV6-3	TRBJ2-5	TRBD2
CASRGTDANHYYEQYF	TRBV6-1	TRBJ2-7	TRBD1
CASSLPQGVGTEAFF	TRBV28	TRBJ1-1	TRBD1
CASSRDGLLSPLHF	TRBV27	TRBJ1-6	-